This TCR beta chain was retrieved from a study of Ad26.COV2.S vaccination and SARS-CoV-2 variants. About the study: By the intramuscular route, Ad26.COV2.S was given once, or twice 56 days apart.

Whole-study results and caveats: Vaccinees showed greater spike-specific TCR breadth than placebo recipients.

Comment on this clone: Its antigen is undetermined.

Specified treatment: around 19 received Ad26.COV2.S at low or high dose, single or two shots; several received placebo; per-sample allocation not given. Sampling took place 63 days after the first vaccine or placebo injection. A Boston donor was an adult aged 18-55 years. Germline V gene lookup returns CDR1 SGHRS and CDR2 YFSETQ. This CDR3 comprises 13 residues. The ends were cut back, 5 bases at V and 0 bases at J, with 8 bases in the middle. Sequencing used immunoSEQ multiplex PCR; TCRdb keeps in-frame clones, though not all of them. The sample comprises fewer than 800,000 clones, more than 70% of which are singletons, and about 1.5% rests with the top ten.

Sequences were derived from peripheral blood, sampled in a trial of Ad26.COV2.S vaccine versus placebo. J is TRBJ1-2 and V is TRBV5-1; the D is unclear. The source is a person aged 18-65 years who received the Ad26.COV2.S COVID-19 vaccine or a placebo. DNA for the CDR3: TGCGCCAGCAGTACCGTCCCTAACTATGGCTACACCTTC. Its protein is CASSTVPNYGYTF.